This T cell receptor (beta chain) was captured by sequencing in a study of neurological immune-mediated disorders. Notes on the study in general: According to phylogenetic grouping, one related-CDR3 cluster, a possible signature, contained the repertoires of 18 of 34 multiple sclerosis patients.

Every sequencing run produced over 200 million TCR-beta sequences that came from 15-18 subjects. TCRdb fed the 5' RACE reads into MiXCR, producing one record per CDR3 protein. The sample lists some 41,000 distinct CDR3 sequences, 2.5% occurring once. This clonotype was counted ten times or more. Its antigen is not identified. This clonotype was obtained from a man younger than 45 with multiple sclerosis. The sample comprised PBMCs.

The CDR3 region is CSAREAGGGTQYF. The CDR3 DNA is TGCAGTGCTAGAGAAGCGGGAGGAGGTACGCAGTATTTT. The chain recombines TRBV20-1 with TRBJ2-3, with 9 bases that match TRBD2. The CDR3 loop spans 13 amino acids. In germline, CDR1 is DFQATT, CDR2 SNEGSKA (reference sequence). The junction had 3 bases not matched to a gene; V was cut back by 0 bases and J by 8 bases.